This note documents a single TCR beta chain sequence. In germline, CDR1 is LNHNV, CDR2 YYDKDF (reference sequence). The V gene lost 0 bases and the J gene lost 5 bases, with 5 bases spanning the gap. The length of the CDR3 is 12 residues. Under the authors' procedure: The assay estimated nucleated cells by amplifying reference gene primers. Method: immunoSEQ multiplex PCR; TCRdb's copy keeps in-frame clones and lacks some. The V and J calls and clone size were taken over from that table, and D and trimming were inferred from the DNA. The repertoire consists of about 150,000 clones, with 89% occurring once and the leading ten covering roughly 3.1%. This sample is drawn from a study of blood T cell repertoires in COVID-19. Overall study: Both acute and convalescent COVID-19 samples were obtained from the United States, Italy and Spain. The cDNA or gDNA used as material had been derived from T cells, B-cell-depleted T cells, or PBMCs.

The sequencing input was peripheral blood. V gene TRBV15 combines with J gene TRBJ2-7; D is ambiguous. The sequence came from a man aged 55 to 70 with acute or convalescent COVID-19. CDR3 in amino acids: CATSRDNNEQYF. Written as DNA, the CDR3 is TGTGCCACCAGCAGAGATAACAACGAGCAGTACTTC. The variable domain in full, completed from reference TRBV15 and TRBJ2-7, reads DAMVIQNPRYQVTQFGKPVTLSCSQTLNHNVMYWYQQKSSQAPKLLFHYYDKDFNNEADTPDNFQSRRPNTSFCFLDIRSPGLGDTAMYLCATSRDNNEQYFGPGTRLTVT.